One sample yielded the 10 T cell receptor beta chains listed below, sequenced in a study of cytomegalovirus exposure and HLA in healthy donors. Primers: 60 Vbeta forward and 13 Jbeta reverse. Assay: immunoSEQ multiplex PCR; the TCRdb copy retains only in-frame clones and omits some. The sample table includes some 130,000 clones. The specimen was PBMCs. The receptor source for this set is a man younger than 35 in good health and CMV-seronegative.

V gene TRBV14 combines with J gene TRBJ2-4, with a tentative D call TRBD2 (6 bases). V shed 4 bases and J shed 5 bases, with 18 bases lying between them. This CDR3 is 16 amino acids long. Germline V gene lookup returns CDR1 SGHDN and CDR2 FVKESK. This CDR3 is CASSPSRGGVENIQYF. The CDR3 nucleotides read TGTGCCAGCAGCCCCTCGCGGGGTGGGGTAGAAAACATTCAGTACTTC.

V is TRBV28 and J is TRBJ1-1; D ambiguous. The CDR3 covers 12 residues. Germline values: CDR1 MDHEN, CDR2 SYDVKM. Trimming stripped 6 bases from V and 5 bases from J, with 10 bases between. The CDR3 sequence: CASSRVGTEAFF. CDR3 DNA: TGTGCCAGCAGCCGGGTTGGGACTGAAGCTTTCTTT.

V usage is TRBV27 and J usage is TRBJ1-2; D might be TRBD1 (6 bases). The CDR3 totals 14 residues. V lost 3 bases, J lost 3 bases, and 11 bases lay in between. Germline V lookup: CDR1 MNHEY, CDR2 SMNVEV (reference sequence). The CDR3 here is CASSFNGQHYGYTF. DNA of the CDR3: TGTGCCAGCAGTTTCAACGGACAGCACTATGGCTACACCTTC.

This chain uses TRBV13 with TRBJ1-2; 7 nucleotides agree with TRBD1. This CDR3 contains 14 residues. Germline assignment: CDR1 PRHDT and CDR2 FYEKMQ (reference sequence). Trimming took 6 bases from V and 0 from J; bases not matched to a gene: 4. The DNA for the CDR3 is TGTGCCAGCAGGGAAGGGACAGCTAACTATGGCTACACCTTC. This translates into CASREGTANYGYTF.

The chain recombines TRBV6-6 with TRBJ1-1; D remains ambiguous. The CDR3 spans 15 residues. Germline V gene sequence: CDR1 MNHNY, CDR2 SVGAGI (reference sequence). V was trimmed by 0 bases and J by 6 bases, leaving 14 bases between them. CDR3 amino acids: CASSYSTRPGAEAFF. As DNA, the CDR3 is TGTGCCAGCAGTTACTCTACCCGGCCGGGAGCTGAAGCTTTCTTT.

V and J are TRBV7-9 and TRBJ1-1; D is undetermined. The ends were cut back, 3 bases at V and 0 bases at J, with 11 bases in the middle. The CDR3 has 15 residues. Looked up from germline, CDR1 is SEHNR and CDR2 is FQNEAQ (reference sequence). CDR3: CASSFGVYMNTEAFF. The CDR3 DNA follows: TGTGCCAGCAGCTTCGGAGTGTATATGAACACTGAAGCTTTCTTT.

This chain joins TRBV9 and TRBJ2-7; 9 nucleotides match TRBD1. J gave up 5 bases and V 3 bases, and 3 bases lay outside the gene matches. CDR3 length equals 13 residues. Germline assignment: CDR1 SGDLS and CDR2 YYNGEE. The DNA of the CDR3 is TGTGCCAGCAGCGGCGGACAGGGGAACGAGCAGTACTTC. It specifies CASSGGQGNEQYF. The entire variable domain, with the rest obtained from reference TRBV9 and TRBJ2-7, is as follows: DSGVTQTPKHLITATGQRVTLRCSPRSGDLSVYWYQQSLDQGLQFLIQYYNGEERAKGNILERFSAQQFPDLHSELNLSSLELGDSALYFCASSGGQGNEQYFGPGTRLTVT.

The chain joins TRBV5-4 to TRBJ2-7; 12 nucleotides line up with TRBD2. Germline V gene data show CDR1 as SGHNT and CDR2 as YYREEE (reference sequence). Trimming took 0 bases from V and 5 from J; bases not matched to a gene: 3. The CDR3 is made up of 15 amino acids. As DNA, the CDR3 is TGTGCCAGCAGCTTGGTAGGACTAGCGGGAAACGAGCAGTACTTC. Protein sequence: CASSLVGLAGNEQYF.

V gene TRBV9 combines with J gene TRBJ2-1; 11 nucleotides line up with TRBD2. From germline, CDR1 is SGDLS and CDR2 YYNGEE. With V trimmed by 3 bases and J by 0 bases, 8 bases remained unmatched. CDR3 size: 18 residues. The CDR3 loop is CASSEPLAGGSSYNEQFF. CDR3 nucleotide sequence: TGTGCCAGCAGCGAGCCCCTAGCGGGGGGAAGCTCCTACAATGAGCAGTTCTTC.

CDR3 sequence (DNA): TGTGCCATACAGGGGTATCTAACTGAAGCTTTCTTT. It specifies CAIQGYLTEAFF. The chain recombines TRBV28 with TRBJ1-1; TRBD1 agrees at 7 bases. CDR3 length: 12 amino acids. CDR1 is MDHEN and CDR2 is SYDVKM in the germline V gene. Losses at the gene ends were 10 bases for V and 5 bases for J; bases not matched to a gene: 7.